Listed below are T cell receptor beta chains from one sample, sequenced in a study of CD8 T cells in Susac syndrome. TCRdb re-derived calls from the immunoSEQ multiplex PCR reads in MiXCR, one entry per CDR3 protein. The sample shows tens of thousands of distinct CDR3 sequences, roughly 94% of them seen only once. Sequencing input: CD4+ T cells from PBMCs. The receptors shown here come from a human donor with Susac syndrome. CDR3s include the opening cysteine and the closing phenylalanine or tryptophan. Fields, in order: D gene, J gene, clone size, CDR3 length, V gene, CDR3 protein, CDR3 DNA. A D gene is named only where the DNA matches it firmly. Clone size is not always given. Where it is, it says once, few, many or a class for expanded clones.

>-|TRBJ2-7|-|13|TRBV14
CASSLSDRYEQYF
TGTGCCAGCAGCCTCAGTGACCGCTACGAGCAGTACTTC
>-|TRBJ2-5|-|11|TRBV6-5
CASSQMETQYF
TGTGCCAGCAGTCAGATGGAGACCCAGTACTTC
>-|TRBJ2-6|-|15|TRBV3-1
CASSQEPSGANVLTF
TGTGCCAGCAGCCAAGAGCCCAGCGGGGCCAACGTCCTGACTTTC
>-|TRBJ2-1|-|16|TRBV11-2
CASSSNRGRVGNEQFF
TGTGCCAGCAGCTCAAATAGGGGCAGGGTAGGAAATGAGCAGTTCTTC
>-|TRBJ2-7|-|15|TRBV4-1
CASSRLSESSYEQYF
TGCGCCAGCAGCCGCCTCTCGGAGAGCTCCTACGAGCAGTACTTC
>TRBD1|TRBJ2-5|-|12|TRBV2
CASMTGGKTQYF
TGTGCCAGCATGACAGGGGGAAAGACCCAGTACTTC
>-|TRBJ1-6|-|13|TRBV20-1
CSPYPPNNSPLHF
TGCAGTCCATATCCTCCTAATAATTCACCCCTCCACTTT
>-|TRBJ1-5|-|12|TRBV3-1
CASSQQNQPQHF
TGTGCCAGCAGCCAACAGAATCAGCCCCAGCATTTT
>-|TRBJ2-3|-|15|TRBV12-3/TRBV12-4
CASSMDTSPTDTQYF
TGTGCCAGCAGTATGGACACAAGTCCCACAGATACGCAGTATTTT
>TRBD1|TRBJ1-5|-|15|TRBV20-1
CSASLQGSSNQPQHF
TGCAGTGCTAGCTTACAGGGGTCTAGCAATCAGCCCCAGCATTTT
>TRBD1|TRBJ2-7|-|12|TRBV20-1
CRLDRGFYEQYF
TGCCGATTGGACAGGGGGTTTTACGAGCAGTACTTC
>-|TRBJ2-3|-|15|TRBV6-4
CASSERDRATDTQYF
TGTGCCAGCAGTGAGCGAGATCGTGCCACAGATACGCAGTATTTT
>TRBD1|TRBJ1-5|-|12|TRBV6-2/TRBV6-3
CATRQGIQPQHF
TGTGCCACCCGACAGGGGATTCAGCCCCAGCATTTT
>TRBD2|TRBJ2-1|-|15|TRBV27
CASSLRLAGDNEQFF
TGTGCCAGCAGTTTACGCCTAGCGGGGGACAATGAGCAGTTCTTC
>TRBD1|TRBJ2-5|-|14|TRBV3-1
CASRGDREAETQYF
TGTGCCAGCAGAGGGGACAGGGAAGCGGAGACCCAGTACTTC
>-|TRBJ1-5|-|13|TRBV21-1
CASSKTGEQPQHF
TGTGCCAGCAGCAAGACAGGGGAACAGCCCCAGCATTTT
>-|TRBJ1-2|-|15|TRBV4-3
CASSQDNGVGYGYTF
TGCGCCAGCAGCCAAGATAACGGGGTCGGCTATGGCTACACCTTC
>-|TRBJ2-7|-|12|TRBV5-4
CASSLGTYEQYF
TGTGCCAGCAGCTTGGGGACCTACGAGCAGTACTTC
>TRBD1|TRBJ1-1|-|15|TRBV7-9
CASGTGGARNTEAFF
TGTGCCAGCGGAACAGGGGGCGCCAGGAACACTGAAGCTTTCTTT
>-|TRBJ2-7|-|12|TRBV29-1
CSVGRSSYEQYF
TGCAGCGTTGGGCGGAGCTCCTACGAGCAGTACTTC
>-|TRBJ1-4|-|14|TRBV4-1
CASSQTRTNEKLFF
TGCGCCAGCAGCCAAACACGAACTAATGAAAAACTGTTTTTT
>-|TRBJ1-2|-|13|TRBV12-3/TRBV12-4
CASSPRTNYGYTF
TGTGCCAGCAGTCCCCGAACAAACTATGGCTACACCTTC
>-|TRBJ2-1|-|13|TRBV5-4
CASSSLSGNEQFF
TGTGCCAGCAGCTCCCTGAGTGGCAATGAGCAGTTCTTC
>-|TRBJ1-1|-|14|TRBV5-1
CASSLDLTATEAFF
TGCGCCAGCAGCTTGGATCTAACAGCCACTGAAGCTTTCTTT
>TRBD2|TRBJ2-1|-|17|TRBV15
CATSSAGLAGAYNEQFF
TGTGCCACCAGCAGTGCTGGACTAGCGGGGGCCTACAATGAGCAGTTCTTC
>-|TRBJ1-2|-|14|TRBV28
CASSLSPPGAGYTF
TGTGCCAGCAGTTTATCCCCGCCAGGGGCCGGCTACACCTTC
>-|TRBJ2-1|-|15|TRBV7-7
CASSLARVGGNEQFF
TGTGCTAGCAGCTTAGCGCGGGTTGGAGGGAATGAGCAGTTCTTC
>-|TRBJ2-7|-|14|TRBV9
CASSVGQSPREQYF
TGTGCCAGCAGCGTAGGCCAGTCCCCTAGGGAGCAGTACTTC
>-|TRBJ2-1|-|11|TRBV15
CATSTDNEQFF
TGTGCCACCAGCACAGACAATGAGCAGTTCTTC
>-|TRBJ1-1|-|14|TRBV23-1
CASLSREGNTEAFF
TGCGCCAGTCTGAGTCGGGAGGGGAACACTGAAGCTTTCTTT
>TRBD1|TRBJ1-6|-|16|TRBV20-1
CSARTSGDRVGSPLHF
TGCAGTGCTAGAACCTCAGGGGACAGGGTGGGTTCACCCCTCCACTTT
>-|TRBJ1-1|-|16|TRBV5-1
CASSLNWGDSNTEAFF
TGCGCCAGCAGCTTGAACTGGGGGGACTCGAACACTGAAGCTTTCTTT
>TRBD1|TRBJ1-6|-|17|TRBV20-1
CSAGMTGGRSYNSPLHF
TGCAGTGCTGGAATGACAGGGGGTCGGTCCTATAATTCACCCCTCCACTTT
>-|TRBJ1-5|-|14|TRBV28
CASRTAGDHQPQHF
TGTGCCAGCAGAACTGCAGGTGATCATCAGCCCCAGCATTTT
>-|TRBJ1-2|-|14|TRBV3-1
CASSQESRIYGYTF
TGTGCCAGCAGCCAAGAGTCCCGGATTTATGGCTACACCTTC
>-|TRBJ2-4|-|16|TRBV3-1
CASSQELGPSKNIQYF
TGTGCCAGCAGCCAAGAACTAGGTCCGTCCAAAAACATTCAGTACTTC
>TRBD2|TRBJ2-1|-|18|TRBV7-9
CASPPGLAGGWVENEQFF
TGTGCTTCCCCACCGGGGCTAGCGGGGGGCTGGGTAGAAAATGAGCAGTTCTTC
>-|TRBJ1-6|-|12|TRBV30
CARNSGPGPLHF
TGTGCCCGGAATTCGGGCCCTGGGCCCCTCCACTTT
>-|TRBJ2-2|-|13|TRBV2
CASSGVAGGELFF
TGTGCCAGCAGTGGGGTTGCTGGCGGGGAGCTGTTTTTT
>-|TRBJ2-5|-|13|TRBV23-1
CASSRSGLGSPYF
TGCGCCAGCAGTCGTTCAGGGCTAGGATCCCCTTACTTC
>-|TRBJ1-1|-|12|TRBV12-3/TRBV12-4
CASSFGPPEAFF
TGTGCCAGCAGTTTTGGCCCACCTGAAGCTTTCTTT
>TRBD1|TRBJ1-2|-|16|TRBV9
CASSVDFRGTAYGYTF
TGTGCCAGCAGCGTTGATTTTAGGGGGACAGCATATGGCTACACCTTC
>TRBD1|TRBJ2-5|-|15|TRBV19
CASSPDRGKQETQYF
TGTGCCAGTAGTCCGGACAGGGGGAAACAAGAGACCCAGTACTTC
>TRBD1|TRBJ1-1|few|14|TRBV20-1
CSARVGQGGTEAFF
TGCAGTGCTAGAGTGGGACAGGGGGGGACTGAAGCTTTCTTT
>-|TRBJ2-5|-|16|TRBV9
CASSVGGSVLQETQYF
TGTGCCAGCAGCGTAGGGGGTAGCGTCCTCCAAGAGACCCAGTACTTC
>-|TRBJ1-6|-|13|TRBV15
CATSREPNSPLHF
TGTGCCACCAGCAGAGAACCCAATTCACCCCTCCACTTT
>TRBD1|TRBJ1-1|-|14|TRBV14
CASSRQGGYTEAFF
TGTGCCAGCAGCCGACAGGGGGGGTACACTGAAGCTTTCTTT
>-|TRBJ2-1|-|15|TRBV6-5
CASRAGPQENNEQFF
TGTGCCAGCAGAGCCGGGCCCCAGGAGAACAATGAGCAGTTCTTC
>-|TRBJ2-1|-|13|TRBV29-1
CSVEEGGGGEEFF
TGCAGCGTTGAAGAAGGGGGAGGGGGCGAGGAGTTCTTC
>-|TRBJ1-1|-|16|TRBV6-6
CASILQLGALNTEAFF
TGTGCCAGCATCTTACAACTGGGGGCCTTGAACACTGAAGCTTTCTTT
>-|TRBJ1-5|once|13|TRBV20-1
CSATQGRSQPQHF
TGCAGTGCTACTCAGGGAAGAAGTCAGCCCCAGCATTTT
>TRBD2|TRBJ2-3|-|16|TRBV18
CASSQRLAGPTDTQYF
TGTGCCAGCTCGCAGCGACTAGCGGGGCCCACAGATACGCAGTATTTT
>-|TRBJ1-5|-|14|TRBV6-1
CASTPGMEYQPQHF
TGTGCCAGCACTCCAGGTATGGAGTATCAGCCCCAGCATTTT
>-|TRBJ2-5|-|14|TRBV5-1
CASSLTGWKETQYF
TGCGCCAGCAGCTTGACAGGGTGGAAAGAGACCCAGTACTTC
>-|TRBJ2-6|-|17|TRBV2
CASSTGTWRGGANVLTF
TGTGCCAGCAGTACAGGGACGTGGAGAGGGGGGGCCAACGTCCTGACTTTC
>TRBD1|TRBJ1-1|-|12|TRBV28
CASSHRGPEAFF
TGTGCCAGCAGTCACAGGGGACCTGAAGCTTTCTTT
>-|TRBJ2-7|-|15|TRBV7-8
CASSLGKGTAYEQYF
TGTGCCAGCAGCTTAGGAAAGGGGACCGCCTACGAGCAGTACTTC
>TRBD2|TRBJ2-1|once|15|TRBV9
CASSVGLAGGLEQFF
TGTGCCAGCAGCGTAGGGCTAGCGGGGGGTTTAGAGCAGTTCTTC
>TRBD1|TRBJ1-1|-|16|TRBV19
CASSKAGGGMNTEAFF
TGTGCCAGTAGTAAAGCAGGGGGGGGAATGAACACTGAAGCTTTCTTT
>TRBD2|TRBJ2-1|-|19|TRBV24-1
CATSDLQIATSGSRNEQFF
TGTGCCACCAGTGATTTGCAAATTGCGACTAGCGGATCTCGCAATGAGCAGTTCTTC